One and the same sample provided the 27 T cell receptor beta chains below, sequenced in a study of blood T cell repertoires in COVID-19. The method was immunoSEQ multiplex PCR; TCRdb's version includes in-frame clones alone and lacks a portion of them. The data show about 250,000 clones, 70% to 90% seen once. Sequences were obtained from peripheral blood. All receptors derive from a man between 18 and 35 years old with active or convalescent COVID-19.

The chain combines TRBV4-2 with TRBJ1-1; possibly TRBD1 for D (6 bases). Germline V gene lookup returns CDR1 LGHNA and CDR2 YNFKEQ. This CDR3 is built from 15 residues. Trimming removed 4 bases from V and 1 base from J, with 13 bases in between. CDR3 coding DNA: TGTGCCAGCAGCCCCAGGGGCGATTCGAACACTGAAGCTTTCTTT. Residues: CASSPRGDSNTEAFF.

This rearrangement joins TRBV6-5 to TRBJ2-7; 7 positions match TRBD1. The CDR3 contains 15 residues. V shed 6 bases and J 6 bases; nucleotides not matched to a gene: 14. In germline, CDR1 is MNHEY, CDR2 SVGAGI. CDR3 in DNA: TGTGCCAGCAGACAGACAGGGATTGTCATTCGCGAGCAGTACTTC. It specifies CASRQTGIVIREQYF.

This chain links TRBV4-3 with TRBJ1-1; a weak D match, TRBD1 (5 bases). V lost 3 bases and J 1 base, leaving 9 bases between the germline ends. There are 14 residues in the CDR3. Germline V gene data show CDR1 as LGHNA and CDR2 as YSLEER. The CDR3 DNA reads TGCGCCAGCAGCCAGGACACCACGAACACTGAAGCTTTCTTT. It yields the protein CASSQDTTNTEAFF.

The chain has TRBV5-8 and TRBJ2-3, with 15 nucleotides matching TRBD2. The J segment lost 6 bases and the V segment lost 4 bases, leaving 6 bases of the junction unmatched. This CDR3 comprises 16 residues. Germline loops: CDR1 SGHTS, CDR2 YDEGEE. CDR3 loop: CASSLGLAGGWDTQYF. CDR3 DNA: TGTGCCAGCAGCCTGGGACTAGCGGGAGGATGGGATACGCAGTATTTT.

The CDR3 sequence is CASSRDVGGNTGELFF. The CDR3 DNA sequence: TGTGCCAGCAGCCGGGACGTGGGGGGGAACACCGGGGAGCTGTTTTTT. This chain links TRBV7-2 with TRBJ2-2; TRBD2 is a possible D gene (6 bases). Per the germline V gene, CDR1 is SGHTA and CDR2 is FQGNSA. Deletions cut 5 bases from V and 1 base from J, with 14 bases between. The CDR3 runs to 16 residues.

CDR3 loop: CASSVETSGETQYF. In DNA, the CDR3 is TGTGCCAGCAGCGTAGAGACTAGCGGAGAGACCCAGTACTTC. This rearrangement joins TRBV9 to TRBJ2-5; 9 bases agree with TRBD2. V trimming: 0 bases; J trimming: 4 bases; junction bases outside the gene matches: 1. This CDR3 region has 14 residues. Germline loops: CDR1 SGDLS, CDR2 YYNGEE.

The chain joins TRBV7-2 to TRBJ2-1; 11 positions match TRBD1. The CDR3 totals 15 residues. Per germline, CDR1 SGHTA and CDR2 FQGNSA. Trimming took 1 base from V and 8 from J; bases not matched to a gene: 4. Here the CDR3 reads CASSLGGTGGDEQFF. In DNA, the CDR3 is TGTGCCAGCAGCTTAGGCGGGACAGGGGGAGATGAGCAGTTCTTC.

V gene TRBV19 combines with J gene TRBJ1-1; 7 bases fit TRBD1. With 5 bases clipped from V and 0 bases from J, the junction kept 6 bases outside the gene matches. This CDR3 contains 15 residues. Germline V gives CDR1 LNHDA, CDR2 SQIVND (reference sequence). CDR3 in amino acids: CASSFTGQLNTEAFF. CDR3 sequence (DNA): TGTGCCAGTAGTTTTACGGGACAGCTGAACACTGAAGCTTTCTTT.

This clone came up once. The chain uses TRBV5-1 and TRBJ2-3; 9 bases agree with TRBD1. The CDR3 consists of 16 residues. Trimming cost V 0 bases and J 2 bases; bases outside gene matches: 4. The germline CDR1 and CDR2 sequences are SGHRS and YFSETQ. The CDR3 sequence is CASSLDGTGPTDTQYF. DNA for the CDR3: TGCGCCAGCAGCTTGGATGGGACAGGGCCCACAGATACGCAGTATTTT. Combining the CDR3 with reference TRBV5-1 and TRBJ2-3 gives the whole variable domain KAGVTQTPRYLIKTRGQQVTLSCSPISGHRSVSWYQQTPGQGLQFLFEYFSETQRNKGNFPGRFSGRQFSNSRSEMNVSTLELGDSALYLCASSLDGTGPTDTQYFGPGTRLTVL.

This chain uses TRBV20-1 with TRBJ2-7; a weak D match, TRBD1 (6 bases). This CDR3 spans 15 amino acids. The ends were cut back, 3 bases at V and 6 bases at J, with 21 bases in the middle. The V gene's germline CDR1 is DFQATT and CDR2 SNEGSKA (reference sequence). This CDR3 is CSASSLWQGLREQYF. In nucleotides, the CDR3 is TGCAGTGCTAGTAGTCTGTGGCAGGGGCTCCGCGAGCAGTACTTC.

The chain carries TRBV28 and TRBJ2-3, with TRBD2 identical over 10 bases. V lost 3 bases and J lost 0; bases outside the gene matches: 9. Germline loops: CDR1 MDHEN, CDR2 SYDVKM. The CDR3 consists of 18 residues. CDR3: CASSFAGTSVSSTDTQYF. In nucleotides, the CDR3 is TGTGCCAGCAGTTTCGCCGGGACTAGCGTCTCTAGCACAGATACGCAGTATTTT.

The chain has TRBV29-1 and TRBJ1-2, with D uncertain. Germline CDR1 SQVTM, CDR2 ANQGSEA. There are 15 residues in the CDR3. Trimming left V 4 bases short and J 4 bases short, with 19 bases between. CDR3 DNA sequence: TGCAGCGTTGTCGAGGAGGGTTGGGTCGGCTATGGCTACACCTTC. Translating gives CSVVEEGWVGYGYTF.

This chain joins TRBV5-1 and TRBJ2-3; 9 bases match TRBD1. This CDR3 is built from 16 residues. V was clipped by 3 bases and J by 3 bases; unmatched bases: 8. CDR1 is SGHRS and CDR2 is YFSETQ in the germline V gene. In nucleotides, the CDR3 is TGCGCCAGCAGCTGGCGGGACAGGGATTGGACAGATACGCAGTATTTT. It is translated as CASSWRDRDWTDTQYF.

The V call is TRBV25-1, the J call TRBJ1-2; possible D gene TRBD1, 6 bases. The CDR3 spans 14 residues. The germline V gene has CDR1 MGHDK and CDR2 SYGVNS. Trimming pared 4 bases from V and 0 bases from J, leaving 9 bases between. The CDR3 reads CASSAPGANYGYTF. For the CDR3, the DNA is TGTGCCAGCAGTGCCCCAGGGGCTAACTATGGCTACACCTTC.

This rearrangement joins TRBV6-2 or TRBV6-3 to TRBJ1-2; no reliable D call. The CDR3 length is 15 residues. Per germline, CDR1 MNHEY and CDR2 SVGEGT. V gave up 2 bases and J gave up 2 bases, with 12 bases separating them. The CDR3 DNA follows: TGTGCCAGCAGTTACGGACTAAGACTAAACTATGGCTACACCTTC. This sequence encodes CASSYGLRLNYGYTF.

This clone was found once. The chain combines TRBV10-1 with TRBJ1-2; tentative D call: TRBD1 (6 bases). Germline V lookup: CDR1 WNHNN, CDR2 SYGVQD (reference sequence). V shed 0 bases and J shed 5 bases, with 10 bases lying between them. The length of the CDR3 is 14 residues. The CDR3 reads CASSESRTGYGYTF. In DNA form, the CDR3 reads TGCGCCAGCAGTGAGTCCCGCACAGGGTATGGCTACACCTTC.

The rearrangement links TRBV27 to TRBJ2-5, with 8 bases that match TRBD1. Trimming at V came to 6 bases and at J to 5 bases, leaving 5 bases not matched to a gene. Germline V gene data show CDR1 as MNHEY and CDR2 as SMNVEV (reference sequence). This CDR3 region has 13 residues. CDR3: CASSDRGWETQYF. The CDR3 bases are TGTGCCAGCAGCGACAGGGGATGGGAGACCCAGTACTTC.

Written as DNA, the CDR3 is TGTGCCACCAGCAGAGATAGGCAGGACTATGGCTACACCTTC. Translated, it gives CATSRDRQDYGYTF. V is TRBV15 and J is TRBJ1-2, with D hard to call. The CDR3 is 14 residues long. V was clipped by 0 bases and J by 3 bases, with 8 bases between them. Germline V gives CDR1 LNHNV, CDR2 YYDKDF (reference sequence).

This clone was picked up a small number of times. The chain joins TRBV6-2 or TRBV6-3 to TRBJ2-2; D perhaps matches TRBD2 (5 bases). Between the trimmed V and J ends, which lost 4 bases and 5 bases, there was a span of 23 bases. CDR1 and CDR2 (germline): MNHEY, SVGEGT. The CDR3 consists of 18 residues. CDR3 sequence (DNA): TGTGCCAGCAGTTCCCACCTCCGTACTAGTTTTCAAACCGGGGAGCTGTTTTTT. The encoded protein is CASSSHLRTSFQTGELFF.

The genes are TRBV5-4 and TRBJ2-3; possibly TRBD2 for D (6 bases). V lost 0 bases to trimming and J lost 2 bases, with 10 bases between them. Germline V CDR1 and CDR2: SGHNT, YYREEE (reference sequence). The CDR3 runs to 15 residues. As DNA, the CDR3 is TGTGCCAGCAGCTTGGGGGACTCACTCACAGATACGCAGTATTTT. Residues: CASSLGDSLTDTQYF.

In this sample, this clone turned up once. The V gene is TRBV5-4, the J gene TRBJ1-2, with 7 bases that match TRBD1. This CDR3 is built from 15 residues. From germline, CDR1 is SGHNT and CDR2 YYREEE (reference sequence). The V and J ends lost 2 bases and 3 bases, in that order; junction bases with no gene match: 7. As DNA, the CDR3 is TGTGCCAGCAGCTTCAGGGGACAGAGAGACTATGGCTACACCTTC. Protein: CASSFRGQRDYGYTF.

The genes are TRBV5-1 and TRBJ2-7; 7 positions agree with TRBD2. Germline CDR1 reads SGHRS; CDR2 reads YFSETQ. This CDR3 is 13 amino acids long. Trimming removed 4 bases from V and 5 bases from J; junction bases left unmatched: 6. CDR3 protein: CASSSGKWHEQYF. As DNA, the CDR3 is TGCGCCAGCAGCAGCGGGAAATGGCACGAGCAGTACTTC.

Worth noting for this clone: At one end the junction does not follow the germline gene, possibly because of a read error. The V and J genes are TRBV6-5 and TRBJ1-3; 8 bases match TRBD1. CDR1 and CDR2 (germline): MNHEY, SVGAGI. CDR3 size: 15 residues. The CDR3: CATSQGAISGNTIYF. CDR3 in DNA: TGTGCCACCAGTCAGGGGGCAATCTCTGGAAACACCATATATTTT.

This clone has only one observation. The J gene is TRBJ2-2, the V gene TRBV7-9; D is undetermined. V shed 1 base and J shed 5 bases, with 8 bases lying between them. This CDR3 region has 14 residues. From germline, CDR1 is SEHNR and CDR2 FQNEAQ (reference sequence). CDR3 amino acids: CASSLGKETGELFF. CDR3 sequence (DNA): TGTGCCAGCAGCTTAGGAAAGGAGACCGGGGAGCTGTTTTTT.

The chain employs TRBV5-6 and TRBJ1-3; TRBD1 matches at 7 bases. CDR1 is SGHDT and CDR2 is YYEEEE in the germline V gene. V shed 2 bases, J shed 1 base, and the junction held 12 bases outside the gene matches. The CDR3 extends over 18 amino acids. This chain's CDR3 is CASSFRDSRSESGNTIYF. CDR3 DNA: TGTGCCAGCAGCTTCCGGGACAGCAGATCTGAATCTGGAAACACCATATATTTT.

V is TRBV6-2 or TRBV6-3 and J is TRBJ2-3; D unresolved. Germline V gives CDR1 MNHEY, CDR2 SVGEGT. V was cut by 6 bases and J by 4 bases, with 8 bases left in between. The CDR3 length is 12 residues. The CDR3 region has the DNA TGTGCCAGCAGCCGAGGAGCAGATACGCAGTATTTT. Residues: CASSRGADTQYF.

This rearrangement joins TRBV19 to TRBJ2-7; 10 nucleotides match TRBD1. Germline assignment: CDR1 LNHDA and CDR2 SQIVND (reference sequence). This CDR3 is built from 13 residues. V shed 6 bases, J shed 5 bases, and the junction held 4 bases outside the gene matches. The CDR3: CASSGTGADEQYF. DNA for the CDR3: TGTGCCAGTAGCGGGACAGGGGCGGACGAGCAGTACTTC.